This entry lists 30 T cell receptor beta chains sequenced from one sample in a study of cytomegalovirus exposure and HLA in healthy donors. In the PCR, 60 Vbeta and 13 Jbeta primers were used. Assay used: immunoSEQ multiplex PCR; TCRdb lists only in-frame clones, some missing. The sample consists of around 100,000 clones, about 79% of them appearing once. Sequencing was carried out using PBMCs. The receptors originated from a woman aged 18-29 years in good health and CMV-seronegative.

The J gene is TRBJ1-5, the V gene TRBV6-6; TRBD1 might be the D (5 bases). Germline CDR1 MNHNY, CDR2 SVGAGI (reference sequence). The CDR3 sequence is 13 residues long. The ends were cut back, 5 bases at V and 5 bases at J, with 10 bases in the middle. CDR3 bases: TGTGCCAGCAGTACGCCACAGGATCAGCCCCAGCATTTT. Amino acid sequence: CASSTPQDQPQHF.

The chain combines TRBV4-1 with TRBJ2-1; D is ambiguous. Per germline, CDR1 MGHRA and CDR2 YSYEKL. This CDR3 spans 10 amino acids. The V and J ends lost 8 bases and 10 bases respectively, with 9 bases between them. The CDR3 sequence is CASGWREQFF. As DNA, the CDR3 is TGCGCCAGCGGTTGGCGGGAGCAGTTCTTC.

This chain uses TRBV11-2 with TRBJ1-1; the D is unclear. The CDR3 has 17 amino acids. CDR1 and CDR2 (germline): SGHAT, FQNNGV. Trimming took off 1 base at V and 0 bases at J, with 15 bases between the two ends. CDR3 residues: CASSLARPGNMNTEAFF. The CDR3 region has the DNA TGTGCCAGCAGCTTAGCACGTCCAGGAAACATGAACACTGAAGCTTTCTTT.

The chain employs TRBV9 and TRBJ2-3, with a tentative D call TRBD1 (6 bases). Germline values: CDR1 SGDLS, CDR2 YYNGEE. The germline V and J ends were trimmed by 0 bases and 8 bases, with 16 bases remaining between them. The CDR3 covers 15 residues. The CDR3 region has the DNA TGTGCCAGCAGCGTAGCGGTGGGGGCCGAGGGTACGCAGTATTTT. Translation: CASSVAVGAEGTQYF.

The V call is TRBV5-3, the J call TRBJ1-5; 9 positions match TRBD1. TRBV5-3 is sorted into the ORF group, with uncertain function. The CDR3 totals 19 residues. J lost 4 bases, V lost 0 bases, and 14 bases had no gene match. As DNA, the CDR3 is TGTGCCAGAAGCTTGGTGGGGTGGTGGTTGGGGACAGGGAATCAGCCCCAGCATTTT. It yields the protein CARSLVGWWLGTGNQPQHF.

This clone was seen once. This chain connects TRBV5-1 to TRBJ2-7; possibly TRBD2 for D (6 bases). Germline loops: CDR1 SGHRS, CDR2 YFSETQ. This CDR3 has 11 amino acids. V was clipped by 4 bases and J by 6 bases, with 8 bases between them. CDR3: CASSPGGEQYF. The CDR3 DNA reads TGCGCCAGCAGCCCCGGGGGCGAGCAGTACTTC.

This chain links TRBV7-9 with TRBJ1-4; D ambiguous. Germline CDR1 is SEHNR and CDR2 is FQNEAQ (reference sequence). This CDR3 is built from 12 residues. The V end was cut by 0 bases, the J end by 8 bases, with 4 bases between. This CDR3 reads CASSLAEEKLFF. CDR3 coding DNA: TGTGCCAGCAGCTTAGCGGAGGAAAAACTGTTTTTT.

This chain connects TRBV4-2 to TRBJ2-5; 11 nucleotides line up with TRBD2. The tail of the sequence fits TRBJ2-7 better, so the J call may be wrong. CDR3 length: 15 residues. Germline V gene lookup returns CDR1 LGHNA and CDR2 YNFKEQ. This CDR3 is CASSQYSGREYEQYF. In DNA form, the CDR3 reads TGTGCCAGCAGCCAGTATAGCGGGAGGGAATACGAGCAGTACTTC.

The V call is TRBV6-4, the J call TRBJ2-1; 8 positions match TRBD2. V shed 4 bases and J 15 bases; nucleotides not matched to a gene: 14. In germline, CDR1 is MRHNA, CDR2 SNTAGT. This CDR3 has 14 residues. This chain's CDR3 is CASSAGGEGTSLFF. Written as DNA, the CDR3 is TGTGCCAGCAGTGCCGGGGGCGAGGGGACTAGTTTGTTCTTC.

This rearrangement joins TRBV28 to TRBJ2-7; the D gene is possibly TRBD2 (5 bases). Germline loops: CDR1 MDHEN, CDR2 SYDVKM. Trimming took off 4 bases at V and 7 bases at J, with 11 bases between the two ends. The CDR3 consists of 12 residues. The DNA of the CDR3 is TGTGCCAGCAGTTCGCCCGGGAAAGAGCAGTACTTC. Protein: CASSSPGKEQYF.

This clone was seen a few times. The chain recombines TRBV2 with TRBJ1-4; D remains ambiguous. CDR1 is SNHLY and CDR2 is FYNNEI in the germline V gene. Between the trimmed V and J ends, which lost 6 bases and 8 bases, there was a span of 10 bases. The CDR3 runs to 12 residues. CDR3 protein: CASREVLEKLFF. As DNA, the CDR3 is TGTGCCAGCAGGGAGGTCTTGGAAAAACTGTTTTTT.

The CDR3 nucleotides read TGTGCCAGCAGCTTAGTTCTTGGCAGGGCCTACGAGCAGTACTTC. Its protein product is CASSLVLGRAYEQYF. The chain carries TRBV7-8 and TRBJ2-7; D is possibly TRBD1 (5 bases). This CDR3 comprises 15 residues. Germline V gives CDR1 SGHVS, CDR2 FQNEAQ. The V and J ends lost 1 base and 2 bases respectively, with 12 bases between them. Full variable domain (remainder filled in from reference TRBV7-8 and TRBJ2-7): GAGVSQSPRYKVAKRGQDVALRCDPISGHVSLFWYQQALGQGPEFLTYFQNEAQLDKSGLPSDRFFAERPEGSVSTLKIQRTQQEDSAVYLCASSLVLGRAYEQYFGPGTRLTVT.

V and J are TRBV18 and TRBJ1-2; 11 positions match TRBD1. V lost 6 bases, J lost 7 bases, and 7 bases stayed unmatched. The CDR3 totals 14 residues. Germline CDR1 reads KGHSH; CDR2 reads LQKENI. The CDR3 loop reads CASSRGQGAPGYTF. The DNA for the CDR3 is TGTGCCAGCTCGCGTGGACAGGGGGCCCCTGGCTACACCTTC.

The gene calls are TRBV28 and TRBJ2-3; a weak D match, TRBD2 (6 bases). CDR1 MDHEN and CDR2 SYDVKM come from the germline V gene. The V end was cut by 10 bases, the J end by 8 bases, with 16 bases between. The CDR3 length is 12 residues. The CDR3 bases are TGTGCCACCCTCGGTCTAGCGAGTACGCAGTATTTT. This encodes CATLGLASTQYF. Drawing the rest from reference TRBV28 and TRBJ2-3, the complete variable domain is DVKVTQSSRYLVKRTGEKVFLECVQDMDHENMFWYRQDPGLGLRLIYFSYDVKMKEKGDIPEGYSVSREKKERFSLILESASTNQTSMYLCATLGLASTQYFGPGTRLTVL.

The chain employs TRBV11-2 and TRBJ2-3; 9 bases align to TRBD1. Germline V CDR1 and CDR2: SGHAT, FQNNGV. Germline trimming cut 5 bases from V and 4 bases from J; bases unmatched to any gene: 13. This CDR3 comprises 17 residues. CDR3 region: CASSQHPDRGFSDTQYF. DNA of the CDR3: TGTGCCAGCAGCCAGCACCCGGACAGGGGTTTCTCAGATACGCAGTATTTT. The full variable domain, its missing parts supplied by reference TRBV11-2 and TRBJ2-3, is EAGVAQSPRYKIIEKRQSVAFWCNPISGHATLYWYQQILGQGPKLLIQFQNNGVVDDSQLPKDRFSAERLKGVDSTLKIQPAKLEDSAVYLCASSQHPDRGFSDTQYFGPGTRLTVL.

The chain combines TRBV7-3 with TRBJ2-1, with 11 positions matching TRBD2. CDR3 length equals 17 residues. Germline V gene lookup returns CDR1 SGHTA and CDR2 FQGTGA. J lost 8 bases, V lost 6 bases, and 15 bases had no gene match. Here the CDR3 reads CASRGGTSGLHLDEQFF. The CDR3 DNA reads as TGTGCCAGCAGAGGAGGGACTAGCGGCCTCCATCTGGATGAGCAGTTCTTC.

The genes are TRBV18 and TRBJ1-1, with D perhaps matching TRBD1 (5 bases). CDR3 size: 15 residues. V shed 2 bases and J shed 2 bases, with 12 bases lying between them. From germline, CDR1 is KGHSH and CDR2 LQKENI. CDR3 nucleotides: TGTGCCAGCTCACCATTACAGGACCTAAACACTGAAGCTTTCTTT. Its translation is CASSPLQDLNTEAFF.

The V call is TRBV5-1, the J call TRBJ2-3; D might be TRBD2 (5 bases). Trimming removed 0 bases from V and 2 bases from J, with 10 bases in between. The CDR3 runs 15 residues. Germline V gene lookup returns CDR1 SGHRS and CDR2 YFSETQ. CDR3 nucleotides: TGCGCCAGCAGCTTGGGTGCGGGTTCCACAGATACGCAGTATTTT. Translating gives CASSLGAGSTDTQYF.

The CDR3 loop is CASSEQGQYYEQYF. In nucleotides, the CDR3 is TGTGCCAGCAGTGAACAGGGACAGTACTACGAGCAGTACTTC. The gene calls are TRBV2 and TRBJ2-7; 7 bases agree with TRBD1. The V and J ends lost 2 bases and 3 bases, in that order; junction bases with no gene match: 4. CDR1 is SNHLY and CDR2 is FYNNEI in the germline V gene. This CDR3 is 14 amino acids long.

This clone has a handful of counts. The chain couples TRBV29-1 to TRBJ1-3; perhaps TRBD1 as D (6 bases). This CDR3 is built from 15 residues. Trimming left V 2 bases short and J 0 bases short, with 11 bases between. Germline values: CDR1 SQVTM, CDR2 ANQGSEA. CDR3 coding DNA: TGCAGCGTTGAAAAAGGGGGTCGCTCTGGAAACACCATATATTTT. As protein: CSVEKGGRSGNTIYF.

The gene calls are TRBV7-2 and TRBJ2-7, with D uncertain. The CDR3 sequence is 16 residues long. Trimming removed 2 bases at V and 0 bases at J, with 14 bases between. CDR1 and CDR2 (germline): SGHTA, FQGNSA. In DNA, the CDR3 is TGTGCCAGCAGCTTACTGGGTCCGGGTCGCTCCTACGAGCAGTACTTC. Translation gives CASSLLGPGRSYEQYF.

The rearrangement joins TRBV18 to TRBJ1-2, with 8 positions matching TRBD1. V gave up 6 bases and J gave up 0 bases; unmatched junction bases: 9. The CDR3 sequence is 16 residues long. The germline gives CDR1 KGHSH, CDR2 LQKENI. The CDR3 DNA follows: TGTGCCAGCTCCCTGGGACAGGCGACAGCTAACTATGGCTACACCTTC. This sequence encodes CASSLGQATANYGYTF.

The V gene is TRBV7-2, the J gene TRBJ2-5; TRBD2 agrees at 7 bases. Per the germline V gene, CDR1 is SGHTA and CDR2 is FQGNSA. V shed 7 bases, J shed 4 bases, and the junction held 6 bases outside the gene matches. The CDR3 is 13 residues long. The CDR3 DNA sequence: TGTGCCAGCAAAGTGGCGGGAGCAGAGACCCAGTACTTC. Protein sequence: CASKVAGAETQYF.

This chain connects TRBV5-4 to TRBJ2-7; D is possibly TRBD1 (6 bases). The CDR3 loop spans 13 amino acids. Looked up from germline, CDR1 is SGHNT and CDR2 is YYREEE (reference sequence). Trimming left V 3 bases short and J 2 bases short, with 9 bases between. In nucleotides, the CDR3 is TGTGCCAGCAGCTCTGGACAGACCTACGAGCAGTACTTC. Protein product: CASSSGQTYEQYF.

Note on this clone: The junction departs from the called germline gene at one end, perhaps through a read error. CDR3 bases: TGTACCAGCAGCCCTGGACTAGCGGGGGGGCACGGGGAGCTGTTTTTT. It yields the protein CTSSPGLAGGHGELFF. The genes are TRBV6-6 and TRBJ2-2; 15 bases match TRBD2. The CDR3 length is 16 residues. Germline assignment: CDR1 MNHNY and CDR2 SVGAGI (reference sequence).

The chain uses TRBV21-1 and TRBJ2-4; TRBD2 is taken as the D call from the table, unchecked against the DNA. TRBV21-1 represents a pseudogene. The CDR3 length is 16 residues. CDR3 in DNA: TGTGCCAGCAGCCTACGGACGGGGATAGCCAAAAACATTCAGTACTTC. Protein sequence: CASSLRTGIAKNIQYF.

CDR3 loop: CASSFSTRQGEQFF. As DNA, the CDR3 is TGTGCCAGCAGCTTTTCGACCCGCCAGGGTGAGCAGTTCTTC. V is TRBV7-8 and J is TRBJ2-1, with TRBD1 as a possible D gene (5 bases). Germline V lookup: CDR1 SGHVS, CDR2 FQNEAQ. CDR3 length: 14 amino acids. V was clipped by 3 bases and J by 9 bases, with 15 bases between them.

This clone was detected only once. This rearrangement joins TRBV28 to TRBJ1-2; no definite D call. Germline-derived CDR1 and CDR2 are MDHEN and SYDVKM. Trimming cost V 6 bases and J 1 base, with 9 bases left between them. This CDR3 is built from 13 residues. DNA for the CDR3: TGTGCCAGCAGGCCGCGGGGTAACTATGGCTACACCTTC. This gives the protein CASRPRGNYGYTF.

As to this clone: Other DNA sequences from this sample encode an identical CDR3 as well. J is TRBJ1-6 and V is TRBV18; 10 bases are a match to TRBD1. The J segment lost 10 bases and the V segment lost 5 bases, leaving 11 bases of the junction unmatched. CDR3 size: 16 residues. CDR1 and CDR2 (germline): KGHSH, LQKENI. The CDR3 bases are TGTGCCAGCTCATCTACAAGTCAGGGACAGGGGTCACCCCTCCACTTT. It yields the protein CASSSTSQGQGSPLHF.

This clone was observed a handful of times. This rearrangement joins TRBV6-5 to TRBJ1-1, with a tentative D call TRBD1 (6 bases). CDR1 is MNHEY and CDR2 is SVGAGI in the germline V gene. The V and J ends lost 9 bases and 5 bases respectively, with 16 bases between them. The CDR3 runs to 13 residues. The DNA of the CDR3 is TGTGCCAGTAGACGACAGGTTTGGACTGAAGCTTTCTTT. It is translated as CASRRQVWTEAFF.